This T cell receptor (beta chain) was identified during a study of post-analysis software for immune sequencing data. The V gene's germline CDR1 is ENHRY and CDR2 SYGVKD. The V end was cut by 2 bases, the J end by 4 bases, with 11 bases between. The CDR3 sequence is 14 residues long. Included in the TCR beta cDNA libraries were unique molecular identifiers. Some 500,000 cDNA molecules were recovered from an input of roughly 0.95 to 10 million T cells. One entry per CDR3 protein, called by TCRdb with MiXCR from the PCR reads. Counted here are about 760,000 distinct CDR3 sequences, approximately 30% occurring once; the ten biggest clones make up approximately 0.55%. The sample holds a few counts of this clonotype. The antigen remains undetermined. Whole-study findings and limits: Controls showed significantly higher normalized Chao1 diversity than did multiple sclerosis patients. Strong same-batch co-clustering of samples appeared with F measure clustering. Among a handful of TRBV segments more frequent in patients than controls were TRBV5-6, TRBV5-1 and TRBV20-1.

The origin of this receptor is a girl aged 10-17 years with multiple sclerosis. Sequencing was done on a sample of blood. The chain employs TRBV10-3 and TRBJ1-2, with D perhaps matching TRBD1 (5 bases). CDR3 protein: CAISEPAGTYGYTF. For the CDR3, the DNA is TGTGCCATCAGTGAGCCCGCAGGGACCTATGGCTACACCTTC.